The present T cell receptor beta chain was sequenced within a study of blood T cell repertoires in COVID-19 (dated by TCRdb to 2020 to 2022). Study-level background: The collaborator samples originated in the United States, Italy and Spain and spanned the acute and convalescent phases of COVID-19. The samples were drawn from two sources: the first 160 participants of the ongoing ImmuneRACE study, and 1,000 to 1,500 subjects contributed by 6 global collaborators. The material from the prospective study consisted of cDNA or gDNA derived from T cells, B-cell-depleted T cells, or PBMCs. The sample metadata nearly always contained a de-identified subject ID, COVID-19 status, age in years and sex. The repertoires were made available in a free public database intended to serve as a resource for research on the immune response to SARS-CoV-2. Where available, HLA class I and class II types were taken from metadata supplied by the sample provider and were not determined by assay-based typing. Deeply sampled blood TCRbeta repertoires from subjects exposed to, actively infected with, or recovered from COVID-19 were included in the dataset.

Findings and caveats that apply to the study as a whole: How much clinical and demographic metadata was included differed by source and by participant, and the metadata was provided uncurated.

CDR1 and CDR2, per the germline V gene (reference sequence), are SEHNR and FQNEAQ. The CDR3 holds 19 amino acids from the cysteine to the phenylalanine. CDR3 DNA is the only sequence kept; it has 57 bases, read in frame from the first base. From V the trimming removes 5 bases and from J it removes 7 bases, while the gene matches leave 16 bases of the junction unaccounted for. Collaborating institutions collected whole blood in K2EDTA tubes following their own protocols. For TCRbeta analysis, collaborator samples were shipped as frozen whole blood, as isolated PBMCs, or as DNA extracted from either sample type. This clone has just a few counts. No cognate antigen has been identified for it. There are no base qualities to consult, and no much larger clone falls within one base. TCRbeta CDR3 regions were amplified from genomic DNA by means of the immunoSEQ Assay, a bias-controlled multiplex PCR. The study's processing was this. Within the assay, amplification of reference gene primers was used to estimate how many nucleated cells each sample contained. Sequence reads were collapsed and filtered to measure the absolute abundance of every unique TCRbeta CDR3 rearrangement. For each sample, productive Simpson clonality was calculated as the square root of Simpson's diversity index over productive rearrangements. This immuneACCESS table, as held by TCRdb, lists in-frame sequences with V and J called but not all clones. Of the missing ones, under half trace to an unresolved V gene in checked studies; the others have no known cause. V, J and clone size are taken as reported in that table, and D and trimming were inferred from the DNA itself. For this sample the table gives 100,000 to 120,000 clones, of which 60% to 80% were detected only once. 16% of the sample rests with the top ten.

The rearranged chain carries TRBV7-9 and TRBJ2-1; 14 bases in the middle match TRBD2. Sequencing was done on a sample of peripheral blood. The clonotype was recovered from a woman at least 80 years old with active or convalescent COVID-19. The base sequence is TGTGCCAGCAGCCGCGGACGACTAGCGGGAGGGCCATCGGGGAATGAGCAGTTCTTC. This encodes CASSRGRLAGGPSGNEQFF.